Below are 9 T cell receptor beta chains sequenced from a single sample in a study of T cell responses to AZD1222 COVID-19 vaccine. Data came from immunoSEQ multiplex PCR; TCRdb stores just in-frame clones and leaves some out. The sample yields tens of thousands of clones, roughly 75% seen once. This specimen was peripheral blood, taken on day 0 of AZD1222 vaccination. The source is an adult in good health.

J is TRBJ2-1 and V is TRBV19; TRBD2 matches 11 bases. Germline trimming cut 4 bases from V and 9 bases from J; bases unmatched to any gene: 8. The CDR3 covers 15 residues. Per germline, CDR1 LNHDA and CDR2 SQIVND (reference sequence). CDR3 residues: CASSTLAGGPVEQFF. In DNA form, the CDR3 reads TGTGCCAGTAGTACCTTAGCGGGGGGGCCTGTTGAGCAGTTCTTC.

By share of the sample, this clone is medium-sized. This chain uses TRBV2 with TRBJ1-1; D is perhaps TRBD1 (6 bases). This CDR3 is 17 amino acids long. Germline CDR1 SNHLY, CDR2 FYNNEI. V was shortened by 1 base and J by 4 bases, with 19 bases between the two germline ends. Written as DNA, the CDR3 is TGTGCCAGCAGTGAAGGGGCCTTAGGGGGGAGAAGCACTGAAGCTTTCTTT. This translates into CASSEGALGGRSTEAFF.

The chain combines TRBV5-1 with TRBJ2-1; 8 bases agree with TRBD2. With 5 bases clipped from V and 2 bases from J, the junction kept 9 bases outside the gene matches. Germline V gene sequence: CDR1 SGHRS, CDR2 YFSETQ. This CDR3 spans 16 amino acids. The CDR3 protein is CASSKIGGETYNEQFF. The DNA for the CDR3 is TGCGCCAGCAGTAAAATCGGGGGGGAGACCTACAATGAGCAGTTCTTC.

V gene TRBV6-2 or TRBV6-3 combines with J gene TRBJ1-5; D is unclear. Germline CDR1 MNHEY, CDR2 SVGEGT. The CDR3 extends over 16 amino acids. V shed 2 bases and J shed 2 bases, with 13 bases lying between them. CDR3 loop: CASSYIDGVGNQPQHF. CDR3 nucleotides: TGTGCCAGCAGTTACATCGATGGGGTAGGCAATCAGCCCCAGCATTTT.

The J gene is TRBJ1-5, the V gene TRBV19; TRBD1 might be the D (6 bases). This CDR3 contains 16 residues. With 5 bases removed from V and 2 bases from J, the gap between germline ends came to 16 bases. Germline V lookup: CDR1 LNHDA, CDR2 SQIVND (reference sequence). CDR3: CASSLGQSGGNQPQHF. CDR3 nucleotides: TGTGCCAGTAGTCTAGGACAGTCAGGGGGCAATCAGCCCCAGCATTTT.

This clone was observed a few times. The chain combines TRBV6-5 with TRBJ2-7; 9 nucleotides line up with TRBD1. The CDR3 loop spans 14 amino acids. J was trimmed by 3 bases and V by 6 bases; bases with no gene match: 6. Germline V CDR1 and CDR2: MNHEY, SVGAGI. CDR3 DNA: TGTGCCAGCAGGGTGGGACAGGGTGGCTACGAGCAGTACTTC. This translates into CASRVGQGGYEQYF.

This clone was seen only a few times. This chain joins TRBV6-5 and TRBJ1-5; maybe TRBD1 (5 bases). V was cut by 6 bases and J by 5 bases, with 11 bases left in between. Germline V gene lookup returns CDR1 MNHEY and CDR2 SVGAGI. The CDR3 is 13 amino acids. The CDR3 sequence: CASRRATDQPQHF. The CDR3, as DNA: TGTGCCAGCAGGCGGGCGACAGATCAGCCCCAGCATTTT.

The chain uses TRBV6-6 and TRBJ1-3; D not resolved. The CDR3 has 11 amino acids. The V gene lost 6 bases and the J gene lost 7 bases, with 7 bases spanning the gap. Germline loops: CDR1 MNHNY, CDR2 SVGAGI (reference sequence). DNA of the CDR3: TGTGCCAGCAGCCTGGCGAACACCATATATTTT. Residues: CASSLANTIYF.

The chain links TRBV3-1 (or the pseudogene TRBV3-2) to TRBJ1-2; tentative D call: TRBD1 (5 bases). This CDR3 comprises 15 residues. Germline CDR1 is LGHDT and CDR2 is YNNKEL (reference sequence). V lost 4 bases and J lost 4, with 16 bases in between. Here the CDR3 DNA reads TGTGCCAGCAGCCGTCGGGACTTAAGATTCTATGGCTACACCTTC. It codes for CASSRRDLRFYGYTF.